This T cell receptor (beta chain) was recorded in a study of shared clonotypes between healthy human individuals. Points from the study as a whole: Investigators collected only blood, and repertoires in tissues likely differ.

Per the original data handling: Junction-only sequences produced by ImmunoSEQ had no quality scores, so filtering differed. Assay: immunoSEQ multiplex PCR; the TCRdb copy retains only in-frame clones and omits some. V and J calls and clone size come straight from that table; D and trimming were deduced from the DNA. Of 950,000 to 1,100,000 clones in the sample, 65% to 75% were seen once. Details on this clone: Its antigen remains unidentified.

Deletions cut 3 bases from V and 7 bases from J, with 12 bases between. CDR1 and CDR2 (germline): MNHEY, SVGAGI. This CDR3 is built from 14 residues. This TCR derives from a man younger than 30 in good health. Sample: memory CD4+ T cells sorted from blood. The subset is: CD45RA-negative fraction. J is TRBJ1-4 and V is TRBV6-5, with D hard to call. The CDR3 region is CASSYVGLGEKLFF. CDR3 coding DNA: TGTGCCAGCAGTTATGTTGGGTTGGGTGAAAAACTGTTTTTT.